A selection of T cell receptor beta chains follows, all from one sample in a study of T-cell memory formation after mild COVID-19. TCRdb re-called the 5' RACE reads with MiXCR, one entry per CDR3 protein. The table lists around 250,000 distinct CDR3 sequences, 15% to 20% of them singletons, with 20% to 25% in the top ten. Sample: PBMCs or a T cell subset sorted from them (not recorded which). These receptors were collected from a man in his late teens or twenties who had mild COVID-19 (a few samples of this study predate the infection). Cell type and time point are not known. CDR3s include the opening cysteine and the closing phenylalanine or tryptophan. A clone size is listed for some rows: how often the clone was seen (once, few, many), or a class if it is expanded.

v_call: TRBV6-4
clone_size: many
j_call: TRBJ2-3
cdr3_aa: CASSDPGGTDTQYF

v_call: TRBV7-9
clone_size: .
j_call: TRBJ1-6
cdr3_aa: CASSFWAGLNSPLHF

v_call: TRBV9
clone_size: .
j_call: TRBJ2-1
cdr3_aa: CASSGRDSADPNEQFF

v_call: TRBV20-1
clone_size: .
j_call: TRBJ2-5
cdr3_aa: CSASSALTQETQYF

v_call: TRBV4-1
clone_size: few
j_call: TRBJ1-1
cdr3_aa: CASSQDPGGNREAFF

v_call: TRBV12-3/TRBV12-4
clone_size: few
j_call: TRBJ1-6
cdr3_aa: CASSPQFGIGSPLHF

v_call: TRBV6-5
clone_size: .
j_call: TRBJ1-6
cdr3_aa: CASSRSVARGQSPLHF

v_call: TRBV12-3/TRBV12-4
clone_size: few
j_call: TRBJ1-1
cdr3_aa: CASRPGTATEAFF

v_call: TRBV6-6
clone_size: few
j_call: TRBJ2-3
cdr3_aa: CASSYGGGFTDTQYF

v_call: TRBV6-2/TRBV6-3
clone_size: .
j_call: TRBJ1-2
cdr3_aa: CASHTGTGGDGYTF

v_call: TRBV7-9
clone_size: .
j_call: TRBJ1-6
cdr3_aa: CASSGWNNSPLHF

v_call: TRBV6-5
clone_size: few
j_call: TRBJ2-2
cdr3_aa: CAIKGGRSNTGELFF

v_call: TRBV6-5
clone_size: .
j_call: TRBJ1-1
cdr3_aa: CASSPALMNTEAFF